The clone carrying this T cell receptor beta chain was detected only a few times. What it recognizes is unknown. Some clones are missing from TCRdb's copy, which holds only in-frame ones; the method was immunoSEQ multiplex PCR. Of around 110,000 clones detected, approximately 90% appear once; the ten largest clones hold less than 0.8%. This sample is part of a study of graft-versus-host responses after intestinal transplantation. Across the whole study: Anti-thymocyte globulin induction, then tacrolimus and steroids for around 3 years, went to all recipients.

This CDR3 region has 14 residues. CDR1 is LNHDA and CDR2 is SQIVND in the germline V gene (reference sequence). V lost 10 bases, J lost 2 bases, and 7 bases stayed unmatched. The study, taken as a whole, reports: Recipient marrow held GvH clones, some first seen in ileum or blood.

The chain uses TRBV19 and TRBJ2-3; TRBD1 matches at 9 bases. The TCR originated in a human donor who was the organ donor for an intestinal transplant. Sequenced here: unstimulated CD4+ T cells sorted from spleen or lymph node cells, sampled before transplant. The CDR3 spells CAIPTGGNTDTQYF. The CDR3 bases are TGTGCCATTCCGACAGGGGGAAACACAGATACGCAGTATTTT.